The 29 T cell receptor beta chains given below trace back to one sample, sequenced in a study of tumor-infiltrating lymphocytes in primary liver carcinoma. With around 520 ng total RNA as template and a constant-region primer, TCR beta cDNA was made. What produced the TCR beta libraries was three nested multiplex PCR rounds using slightly modified ARM-PCR. TRBV1-TRBV30 forward primers paired with a C-beta reverse primer were used in the first two PCR rounds, which ran roughly 9 cycles each. TCRdb re-called the multiplex PCR reads with MiXCR, one entry per CDR3 protein. The data hold 40,000 to 45,000 distinct CDR3 sequences, with approximately 70% observed a single time. From roughly 21-30 mg of unsorted bulk tissue, DNA and RNA were co-extracted together. Sequencing was done on a sample of liver tumor tissue from sampling region 2. Subset defined: tumor region T2, inferior pole. Every receptor here comes from a man aged 35 to 55 with primary liver carcinoma and hepatitis B virus infection.

This clonotype was seen ten or more times. V usage is TRBV19 and J usage is TRBJ1-5; no definite D call. CDR1 LNHDA and CDR2 SQIVND come from the germline V gene (reference sequence). With 5 bases removed from V and 5 bases from J, the gap between germline ends came to 10 bases. This CDR3 is 13 amino acids long. CDR3 nucleotide sequence: TGTGCCAGTAGTTCTGGATTCGATCAGCCCCAGCATTTT. Protein sequence: CASSSGFDQPQHF.

In the case of this clonotype: As the CDR3 is not closed by the conserved phenylalanine or tryptophan, this likely results from a read error. J is TRBJ2-5 and V is TRBV10-2, with D maybe TRBD1 (5 bases). Germline lookup yields CDR1 WSHSY and CDR2 SAAADI. This CDR3 is 14 amino acids long. The V gene lost 7 bases and the J gene lost 2 bases, with 14 bases spanning the gap. CDR3 nucleotides: TGCGCCAGCAATTCAGGACAAGGGCAAGAGACCCAGTACTTG. Its translation: CASNSGQGQETQYL.

The rearrangement links TRBV29-1 to TRBJ2-1, with a possible D match to TRBD1 (6 bases). The germline gives CDR1 SQVTM, CDR2 ANQGSEA. Deletions cut 6 bases from V and 6 bases from J, with 18 bases between. The CDR3 runs to 14 residues. CDR3: CSVRGRSAFNEQFF. DNA for the CDR3: TGCAGCGTCAGGGGCAGAAGCGCCTTCAATGAGCAGTTCTTC.

Details on this clonotype: The junction differs from germline at one of its ends, possibly a read error. The chain links TRBV10-3 to TRBJ2-1; D gene unclear. This CDR3 comprises 11 residues. CDR1 and CDR2 from the germline V gene are ENHRY and SYGVKD. The CDR3 nucleotides are TGTGCCGTCAGAGCTTGGGATGAGCGGTTCTTC. As protein: CAVRAWDERFF.

In regard to this clonotype: A read error is likely, as this CDR3 ends without the conserved phenylalanine or tryptophan. The limits of the CDR3 on the DNA are not certain, so only TCRdb's listed CDR3 is given. The chain uses TRBV7-9 and TRBJ2-1. In germline, CDR1 is SEHNR, CDR2 FQNEAQ (reference sequence). The length of the CDR3 is 12 amino acids, counting both ends. CDR3 protein: CASSLERGELFS.

This clonotype showed up many times. This chain uses TRBV5-1 with TRBJ2-6; D remains unclear. Germline CDR1 reads SGHRS; CDR2 reads YFSETQ. Trimming took off 0 bases at V and 4 bases at J, with 5 bases between the two ends. CDR3 length: 14 residues. CDR3 coding DNA: TGCGCCAGCAGCTTGGGGCCGGGGGCCAACGTCCTGACTTTC. It is translated as CASSLGPGANVLTF.

This chain joins TRBV28 and TRBJ1-2; unclear D gene. The CDR3 loop spans 14 amino acids. V shed 5 bases and J shed 9 bases, with 19 bases lying between them. Per the germline V gene, CDR1 is MDHEN and CDR2 is SYDVKM. CDR3 sequence (DNA): TGTGCCAGCAGTCCAACTGACTGGGTGGCTTGCTACACCTTC. Translation: CASSPTDWVACYTF.

The gene calls are TRBV4-3 and TRBJ2-3; D possibly corresponds to TRBD2 (6 bases). V was trimmed by 4 bases and J by 8 bases, leaving 13 bases between them. Germline V CDR1 and CDR2: LGHNA, YSLEER. The CDR3 is made up of 13 amino acids. The CDR3: CASSREEGGTQYF. The CDR3 nucleotides are TGCGCCAGCAGCCGTGAGGAGGGAGGTACGCAGTATTTT.

This clonotype is deemed medium-sized. J is TRBJ2-2 and V is TRBV29-1; 7 bases agree with TRBD1. CDR3 size: 14 residues. Losses at the gene ends were 6 bases for V and 7 bases for J; bases not matched to a gene: 11. Germline V CDR1 and CDR2: SQVTM, ANQGSEA. In DNA, the CDR3 is TGCAGCGTCTATGGGACAGTGGGTCGCGGGGAGCTGTTTTTT. Translated: CSVYGTVGRGELFF.

On this clonotype itself: A read error may account for a junction end that differs from germline. V usage is TRBV29-1 and J usage is TRBJ1-1; 8 positions match TRBD1. CDR3 size: 9 residues. Per germline, CDR1 SQVTM and CDR2 ANQGSEA. The CDR3 nucleotides read TGCAGCGACGACAGGGGAGCTTTATTC. The encoded protein is CSDDRGALF. Together with reference TRBV29-1 and TRBJ1-1, the CDR3 gives the full variable domain: SAVISQKPSRDICQRGTSLTIQCQVDSQVTMMFWYRQQPGQSLTLIATANQGSEATYESGFVIDKFPISRPNLTFSTLTVSNMSPEDSSIYLCSDDRGALFGQGTRLTVV.

Notes on this clonotype: Because the CDR3 is missing its conserved closing phenylalanine or tryptophan, this is likely a read error. The DNA is omitted, as the CDR3 cannot be located on it reliably, and the CDR3 follows TCRdb's listing. This chain links TRBV11-1 with TRBJ2-7. Germline lookup yields CDR1 SGHAT and CDR2 FQDESV (reference sequence). The CDR3 has 13 residues if both end residues are counted. The CDR3: CASRGRRSYEQYL.

As concerns this clonotype: The CDR3 end shows no conserved phenylalanine or tryptophan, and so a read error is likely. No DNA is shown, since the ends of the CDR3 on it are uncertain; the CDR3 is the one TCRdb lists. This chain connects TRBV29-1 to TRBJ2-1. The CDR3 is made up of 12 amino acids, end residues included. From germline, CDR1 is SQVTM and CDR2 ANQGSEA. This CDR3 reads CSVRSGLSEQSL.

In the case of this clonotype: The junction does not match germline at one end; this may be a read error. This chain uses TRBV5-6 with TRBJ1-4; D not resolved. The CDR3 spans 15 residues. The germline V gene encodes CDR1 SGHDT and CDR2 YYEEEE. The CDR3: CASSFGGVGREKLLF. The CDR3 nucleotides are TGTGCCAGCAGCTTCGGAGGCGTCGGGCGCGAAAAACTGCTTTTT.

With respect to this clonotype: A junction boundary mismatches the germline segment, possibly from a read error. The chain is built from TRBV5-4 and TRBJ2-1, with D maybe TRBD2 (5 bases). Germline V gene sequence: CDR1 SGHNT, CDR2 YYREEE (reference sequence). The CDR3 is made up of 12 amino acids. The CDR3 here is CVSSFGSNEQFF. The CDR3 DNA reads TGTGTCAGCAGCTTTGGGAGCAATGAGCAGTTCTTC.

Concerning this clonotype itself: One end of the junction does not line up with germline, which may come from a read error. The rearrangement uses TRBV4-2 and TRBJ2-7; possible D gene TRBD2, 5 bases. CDR1 LGHNA and CDR2 YNFKEQ come from the germline V gene. The CDR3 loop spans 15 amino acids. The CDR3, as DNA: TGTGCCAGCAATCAAGATAAGGAGAGCGGCTACGGGCAGTACTTC. This encodes CASNQDKESGYGQYF.

This clonotype was seen a single time. An end of the junction does not agree with germline; a read error may underlie this. This sequence joins TRBV6-1 and TRBJ2-1, with D uncertain. The CDR3 consists of 14 residues. Germline CDR1 MNHNS, CDR2 SASEGT. The CDR3 bases are TGTGCCAGCAGCGTCAAACTGACGTACAATGAGGAGTTCTTC. Protein product: CASSVKLTYNEEFF.

This clonotype was seen many times. The rearrangement uses TRBV5-1 and TRBJ2-6, with 7 bases aligning to TRBD1. The CDR3 covers 20 residues. Looked up from germline, CDR1 is SGHRS and CDR2 is YFSETQ. Trimming removed 3 bases from V and 4 bases from J; junction bases left unmatched: 19. CDR3 DNA: TGCGCCAGCAGCTCCCCTAAAAGGGGACAGTCCACTCCGGGGGCCAACGTCCTGACTTTC. Protein: CASSSPKRGQSTPGANVLTF.

Of note for this clonotype: The junction departs from the called germline gene at one end, perhaps through a read error. The chain uses TRBV29-1 and TRBJ1-1, with a possible D match to TRBD1 (5 bases). The CDR3 length is 14 residues. In germline, CDR1 is SQVTM, CDR2 ANQGSEA. The CDR3 loop is CSVAPTGMNSEAFF. Written as DNA, the CDR3 is TGCAGTGTTGCTCCCACAGGCATGAACTCTGAAGCTTTCTTT.

The table lists this clonotype with a count of one. The junction shows a germline mismatch at one end, possibly a read error. V is TRBV12-3 or TRBV12-4 and J is TRBJ1-2, with TRBD1 matching 8 bases. This CDR3 contains 14 residues. As DNA, the CDR3 is TGCGCCAGCAGTTTTGCAGGGGGCGTAGCTGGCTACACCTTC. Encoded protein: CASSFAGGVAGYTF.

The chain employs TRBV7-2 and TRBJ2-1; 10 bases agree with TRBD1. J lost 6 bases, V lost 5 bases, and 4 bases had no gene match. This CDR3 has 14 amino acids. Looked up from germline, CDR1 is SGHTA and CDR2 is FQGNSA. The CDR3 spells CASSPRTGGNEQFF. DNA of the CDR3: TGTGCCAGCAGCCCCAGGACAGGGGGCAATGAGCAGTTCTTC. The whole variable domain, remainder taken from reference TRBV7-2 and TRBJ2-1, is GAGVSQSPSNKVTEKGKDVELRCDPISGHTALYWYRQSLGQGLEFLIYFQGNSAPDKSGLPSDRFSAERTGGSVSTLTIQRTQQEDSAVYLCASSPRTGGNEQFFGPGTRLTVL.

Comment on this clonotype: Relative to the germline gene, one junction end is altered; a read error may explain this. V usage is TRBV5-1 and J usage is TRBJ2-7; D is uncertain. CDR1 SGHRS and CDR2 YFSETQ come from the germline V gene. The CDR3 is 14 amino acids. CDR3 protein: CVSMDTGRKAEQYF. In DNA, the CDR3 is TGTGTCAGCATGGATACGGGCAGGAAAGCCGAGCAGTACTTC.

Points on this clonotype: The junction shows a germline mismatch at one end, possibly a read error. This chain's CDR3 is CASSSVGGSGELFF. In DNA form, the CDR3 reads TGTGCCAGCAGCTCCGTTGGCGGTTCCGGGGAGCTCTTTTTT. The chain carries TRBV7-6 and TRBJ2-2, with D maybe TRBD2 (5 bases). The germline V gene has CDR1 SGHVS and CDR2 FNYEAQ. CDR3 length: 14 residues.

This clonotype occurred once. The CDR3 ends on some other residue instead of the conserved phenylalanine or tryptophan, so this is likely a read error. The limits of the CDR3 on the DNA are not certain, so only TCRdb's listed CDR3 is given. The genes are TRBV11-2 and TRBJ2-6; TRBD1, as called in the table, went unchecked against the DNA. CDR1 and CDR2 (germline): SGHAT, FQNNGV. Both ends counted, the CDR3 spans 21 residues. The CDR3 reads CASSMGGDRGISLSGANVLTL.

This clonotype has more than one count but fewer than ten. A junction boundary mismatches the germline segment, possibly from a read error. This chain uses TRBV4-3 with TRBJ2-3; no clear D gene. CDR1 is LGHNA, CDR2 YSLEER, per germline. The CDR3 is made up of 14 amino acids. In DNA form, the CDR3 reads TGCACCAGCAGCCAACGGGCTTTCACAGATACACAGTATTTT. Translated: CTSSQRAFTDTQYF.

In regard to this clonotype: This may be a read error: a much more frequent sequence differs by one nucleotide. The chain has TRBV9 and TRBJ1-1; a weak D match, TRBD1 (6 bases). Germline values: CDR1 SGDLS, CDR2 YYNGEE. The CDR3 runs 15 residues. Trimming removed 1 base from V and 4 bases from J, with 14 bases in between. The CDR3 region has the DNA TGTGCCAGCAGCGTACATGGACAGCCGATCACTGAAGCTTTCTTT. Protein sequence: CASSVHGQPITEAFF.

About this clonotype itself: Its ends do not fully match the called genes, so a read error is possible. The CDR3 DNA sequence: TGCGCCATCAGAGTGACAGGGTTGGGAGAGACCCAGCACTTC. It is translated as CAIRVTGLGETQHF. This chain links TRBV10-3 with TRBJ2-5; TRBD1 matches 7 bases. Germline V gene sequence: CDR1 ENHRY, CDR2 SYGVKD. The CDR3 runs 14 residues.

For this clonotype: Germline is not matched at one junction end, which may reflect a read error. This sequence joins TRBV6-5 and TRBJ2-7; 8 nucleotides match TRBD1. Per germline, CDR1 MNHEY and CDR2 SVGAGI. The CDR3 is made up of 14 amino acids. Here the CDR3 reads CAISAGTGRYEQCF. The CDR3 region has the DNA TGTGCCATCAGTGCCGGGACAGGACGCTACGAGCAGTGCTTC.

To note about this clonotype: The CDR3 does not end in the conserved phenylalanine or tryptophan, so this is likely a read error. The genes are TRBV11-3 and TRBJ2-7; D perhaps matches TRBD1 (5 bases). CDR3 length equals 14 residues. Germline V gene sequence: CDR1 SGHNT, CDR2 YENEEA. The CDR3 nucleotides are TGTACCAGCAGCTCTGGAGAAGGGGACTACGAGCAGTACTCC. It encodes CTSSSGEGDYEQYS.

This chain uses TRBV11-3 with TRBJ2-1; D uncertain. The CDR3 spans 14 residues. Germline CDR1 reads SGHNT; CDR2 reads YENEEA. Trimming stripped 3 bases from V and 4 bases from J, with 10 bases between. CDR3 amino acids: CASSFADPYNEQFF. Written as DNA, the CDR3 is TGTGCCAGCAGCTTCGCTGACCCATACAATGAGCAGTTCTTC.